The 15 T cell receptor beta chains below come from one sample, sequenced in a study of blood T cell repertoires in COVID-19. Produced via immunoSEQ multiplex PCR; TCRdb's table is partial and in-frame only. The profile shows hundreds of thousands of clones, around nine tenths of them singletons. The sequencing sample was made of peripheral blood. The receptor set was obtained from a man aged 35 to 55 with acute or convalescent COVID-19.

The chain carries TRBV3-1 (or the pseudogene TRBV3-2) and TRBJ1-5; D perhaps matches TRBD1 (6 bases). V gave up 1 base and J gave up 4 bases, with 17 bases separating them. Per germline, CDR1 LGHDT and CDR2 YNNKEL (reference sequence). This CDR3 comprises 17 residues. CDR3 coding DNA: TGTGCCAGCAGCCAAGGGTTCGGAACAGGGAGTAATCAGCCCCAGCATTTT. It encodes CASSQGFGTGSNQPQHF.

The V gene is TRBV7-2, the J gene TRBJ1-5; 10 nucleotides align to TRBD1. Per germline, CDR1 SGHTA and CDR2 FQGNSA. CDR3 length: 15 residues. Trimming removed 6 bases from V and 3 bases from J; junction bases left unmatched: 5. The CDR3 protein is CASSEDRGLNQPQHF. CDR3 in DNA: TGTGCCAGCAGTGAAGACAGGGGGCTCAATCAGCCCCAGCATTTT.

In the case of this clone: Within the sample, other DNA sequences also encode this same CDR3. The chain uses TRBV7-2 and TRBJ1-2; D uncertain. The CDR3 covers 13 residues. Germline assignment: CDR1 SGHTA and CDR2 FQGNSA. Trimming shortened V by 4 bases and J by 4 bases, and 10 bases separated the two germline ends. The CDR3 loop is CASSSDRGYGYTF. CDR3 coding DNA: TGTGCCAGCAGCTCCGACCGGGGCTATGGCTACACCTTC.

V and J are TRBV24-1 and TRBJ2-7; 7 bases are a match to TRBD2. Trimming removed 0 bases from V and 1 base from J; junction bases left unmatched: 2. Germline lookup yields CDR1 KGHDR and CDR2 SFDVKD. The CDR3 totals 15 residues. The CDR3: CATSDLRRGSYEQYF. CDR3 in DNA: TGTGCCACCAGTGATTTGAGGCGGGGGTCCTACGAGCAGTACTTC.

CDR3 sequence: CASSLAPGGTYEQYF. In DNA, the CDR3 is TGTGCCAGCAGCTTGGCCCCGGGGGGGACCTACGAGCAGTACTTC. The chain employs TRBV5-6 and TRBJ2-7; 8 bases map to TRBD2. The length of the CDR3 is 15 residues. V shed 0 bases, J shed 2 bases, and the junction held 4 bases outside the gene matches. Germline V CDR1 and CDR2: SGHDT, YYEEEE.

The J gene is TRBJ2-2, the V gene TRBV7-8; 7 bases map to TRBD1. Germline V lookup: CDR1 SGHVS, CDR2 FQNEAQ. The J segment lost 6 bases and the V segment lost 5 bases, leaving 9 bases of the junction unmatched. The CDR3 has 15 amino acids. For the CDR3, the DNA is TGTGCCAGCAGCCCCGCCGACAGGGTCTCCGGGGAGCTGTTTTTT. Amino acids: CASSPADRVSGELFF.

This rearrangement joins TRBV6-5 to TRBJ2-2, with 7 bases aligning to TRBD1. The CDR3 covers 15 residues. CDR1 is MNHEY and CDR2 is SVGAGI in the germline V gene. After removal of 0 bases from V and 7 bases from J, the junction contained 5 bases not matched to a gene. The CDR3 sequence is CASSYSPGGDGELFF. The CDR3 DNA is TGTGCCAGCAGTTACTCCCCAGGGGGTGACGGGGAGCTGTTTTTT.

CDR3 coding DNA: TGTGCCAGCAGCTTATTCGGGTGGGACAGGGGAACTGAAGCTTTCTTT. Protein sequence: CASSLFGWDRGTEAFF. The chain recombines TRBV7-2 with TRBJ1-1; TRBD1 matches at 10 bases. The CDR3 is 16 residues long. The germline V gene has CDR1 SGHTA and CDR2 FQGNSA. V shed 2 bases, J shed 5 bases, and the junction held 8 bases outside the gene matches.

The chain links TRBV9 to TRBJ2-7; the D is unclear. V was pared by 3 bases and J by 2 bases, with 9 bases between. The CDR3 is 13 amino acids. CDR1 and CDR2 from the germline V gene are SGDLS and YYNGEE. CDR3 amino acids: CASSGAGAYEQYF. The DNA for the CDR3 is TGTGCCAGCAGCGGAGCTGGTGCCTACGAGCAGTACTTC.

The V call is TRBV7-2, the J call TRBJ1-3; TRBD1 is a possible D gene (6 bases). Trimming took off 5 bases at V and 3 bases at J, with 14 bases between the two ends. CDR1 SGHTA and CDR2 FQGNSA come from the germline V gene. The CDR3 contains 15 residues. CDR3 DNA sequence: TGTGCCAGCAGCCTTACAGGGTGGGATGGAAACACCATATATTTT. Protein product: CASSLTGWDGNTIYF.

The V and J genes are TRBV5-1 and TRBJ2-2, with a weak D call TRBD1 (6 bases). The CDR3 runs 14 residues. Trimming took 0 bases from V and 6 from J, leaving 9 bases between them. Germline CDR1 reads SGHRS; CDR2 reads YFSETQ. The DNA for the CDR3 is TGCGCCAGCAGCTTGGCAGGGGCCGCCGGGGAGCTGTTTTTT. Protein sequence: CASSLAGAAGELFF.

V and J are TRBV19 and TRBJ1-1; D may be TRBD1 (5 bases). The V and J ends lost 3 bases and 1 base respectively, with 18 bases between them. The CDR3 is made up of 17 amino acids. Germline CDR1 is LNHDA and CDR2 is SQIVND (reference sequence). The chain's CDR3 is CASSMRRDSTKNTEAFF. CDR3 DNA sequence: TGTGCCAGTAGTATGAGGAGGGACTCGACTAAGAACACTGAAGCTTTCTTT.

The chain combines TRBV19 with TRBJ2-3; TRBD2 matches 7 bases. CDR1 LNHDA and CDR2 SQIVND come from the germline V gene (reference sequence). The length of the CDR3 is 14 residues. V shed 3 bases, J shed 6 bases, and the junction held 6 bases outside the gene matches. The CDR3 region has the DNA TGTGCCAGTAGTATGGGGAGGGGACCCGATACGCAGTATTTT. Its protein is CASSMGRGPDTQYF.

The chain uses TRBV2 and TRBJ1-5; D is unresolved. V shed 6 bases and J shed 5 bases, with 17 bases lying between them. Germline-derived CDR1 and CDR2 are SNHLY and FYNNEI. The CDR3 is 15 amino acids. The DNA of the CDR3 is TGTGCCAGCAGATCCTACGACGGAGATTATCAGCCCCAGCATTTT. This encodes CASRSYDGDYQPQHF.

The chain couples TRBV10-3 to TRBJ1-1; D not resolved. Trimming took off 4 bases at V and 1 base at J, with 7 bases between the two ends. The CDR3 is made up of 13 amino acids. Germline assignment: CDR1 ENHRY and CDR2 SYGVKD. The CDR3 DNA sequence: TGTGCCATCAGTGGACTAACGAACACTGAAGCTTTCTTT. It encodes CAISGLTNTEAFF.